Listed below are T cell receptor beta chains from one sample, sequenced in a study of siplizumab effects on memory and regulatory T cells. Method: immunoSEQ multiplex PCR; TCRdb's copy keeps in-frame clones and lacks some. The sample has about 6,500 clones; 60% to 70% are singletons. Sequencing input: effector memory CD8+ T cells sorted from blood. The source is a human donor in good health. Both conserved end residues are part of each CDR3. The D gene is left open where the match is weak. Size tells how often a clone was seen (once, few, many) or the class of an expanded clone, and some rows leave it out.

size	D	J	V	CDR3	DNA
few	TRBD1	TRBJ1-5	TRBV6-1	CASSEGAGGNQPQHF	TGTGCCAGCAGTGAAGGGGCAGGGGGGAATCAGCCCCAGCATTTT
NA	NA	TRBJ2-7	TRBV2	CASLVESGNYEQYF	TGTGCCAGCTTAGTGGAATCGGGTAACTACGAGCAGTACTTC
NA	NA	TRBJ2-3	TRBV9	CASSVVASSTDTQYF	TGTGCCAGCAGCGTAGTAGCCAGCAGCACAGATACGCAGTATTTT
few	NA	TRBJ2-7	TRBV9	CASSTAAYGADEQYF	TGTGCCAGCAGCACCGCGGCCTACGGGGCCGACGAGCAGTACTTC
few	NA	TRBJ2-3	TRBV19	CASSAGLDTQYF	TGTGCCAGTAGTGCGGGGCTGGATACGCAGTATTTT
NA	NA	TRBJ2-2	TRBV6-1	CASMGAGELFF	TGTGCCAGCATGGGGGCCGGGGAGCTGTTTTTT
NA	NA	TRBJ2-2	TRBV15	CATSSRAPEGPGELFF	TGTGCCACCAGCTCCCGGGCCCCAGAAGGGCCCGGGGAGCTGTTTTTT
few	TRBD2	TRBJ2-3	TRBV9	CASSVSGGSTDTQYF	TGTGCCAGCAGCGTGAGCGGGGGGAGCACAGATACGCAGTATTTT
NA	TRBD1	TRBJ2-1	TRBV5-6	CASSPGTGAGNEQFF	TGTGCCAGCAGCCCCGGGACAGGGGCAGGCAATGAGCAGTTCTTC
NA	NA	TRBJ1-4	TRBV11-2	CASSQETVFNEKLFF	TGTGCCAGCAGCCAAGAGACGGTATTTAATGAAAAACTGTTTTTT
NA	TRBD1	TRBJ1-5	TRBV7-9	CASSTGGNQPQHF	TGTGCCAGCAGCACAGGGGGCAATCAGCCCCAGCATTTT
NA	NA	TRBJ2-2	TRBV27	CASSLSGGGPAGELFF	TGTGCCAGCAGTTTATCGGGAGGGGGCCCAGCCGGGGAGCTGTTTTTT
NA	TRBD2	TRBJ2-6	TRBV4-2	CASSQLAGSGANVLTF	TGTGCCAGCAGCCAACTAGCGGGGTCTGGGGCCAACGTCCTGACTTTC
NA	TRBD2	TRBJ2-1	TRBV7-8	CASSLVLAGGNEQFF	TGTGCCAGCAGCTTAGTCCTAGCGGGGGGAAATGAGCAGTTCTTC
NA	NA	TRBJ1-1	TRBV19	CASHLAANTEAFF	TGTGCCAGTCATCTTGCAGCGAACACTGAAGCTTTCTTT
NA	NA	TRBJ2-1	TRBV7-9	CASTEIGEADEQFF	TGTGCCAGCACCGAGATAGGGGAAGCCGATGAGCAGTTCTTC
NA	NA	TRBJ2-7	TRBV28	CASSPTSSYEQYF	TGTGCCAGCAGCCCGACCAGCTCCTACGAGCAGTACTTC
NA	NA	TRBJ2-5	TRBV5-1	CASSLGSDTSKQETQYF	TGCGCCAGCAGCTTGGGATCGGACACCTCTAAGCAAGAGACCCAGTACTTC
NA	NA	TRBJ2-5	TRBV18	CASSPVGWTETQYF	TGTGCCAGCTCACCAGTAGGGTGGACAGAGACCCAGTACTTC
NA	NA	TRBJ2-7	TRBV9	CASSVGGMYEQYF	TGTGCCAGCAGCGTAGGGGGGATGTACGAGCAGTACTTC
NA	TRBD1	TRBJ2-2	TRBV6-4	CASSDSGAGGTGELFF	TGTGCCAGCAGTGACTCTGGGGCAGGGGGAACCGGGGAGCTGTTTTTT
NA	NA	TRBJ1-1	TRBV5-4	CASRDTGEAFF	TGTGCCAGCAGGGATACAGGTGAAGCTTTCTTT
few	TRBD1	TRBJ2-7	TRBV7-8	CASSFQGARYEQYF	TGTGCCAGCAGCTTTCAGGGGGCTCGGTACGAGCAGTACTTC
medium-sized	NA	TRBJ2-1	TRBV6-4	CASSDSTGYNEQFF	TGTGCCAGCAGTGACTCAACGGGTTACAATGAGCAGTTCTTC
NA	NA	TRBJ2-3	TRBV6-1	CASSDEGGGTDTQYF	TGTGCCAGCAGTGACGAGGGGGGGGGCACAGATACGCAGTATTTT
few	NA	TRBJ2-7	TRBV21-1	CASTVTENSYEQYF	TGTGCCAGCACCGTGACAGAGAACTCCTACGAGCAGTACTTC
NA	TRBD2	TRBJ2-6	TRBV6-1	CATRGVGANVLTF	TGTGCCACCCGGGGGGTTGGGGCCAACGTCCTGACTTTC
NA	NA	TRBJ2-3	TRBV25-1	CASSEIAFTDTQYF	TGTGCCAGCAGTGAGATAGCGTTCACAGATACGCAGTATTTT
medium-sized	NA	TRBJ2-3	TRBV6-1	CASTRGPETDTQYF	TGTGCCAGCACGCGGGGGCCGGAAACAGATACGCAGTATTTT
NA	TRBD2	TRBJ2-7	TRBV12-5	CASALAGGVGYEQYF	TGTGCTAGTGCCTTGGCGGGGGGCGTTGGCTACGAGCAGTACTTC
few	TRBD2	TRBJ2-7	TRBV7-7	CASSPYTSGVLNEQYF	TGTGCCAGCAGCCCTTACACTAGCGGGGTCCTTAACGAGCAGTACTTC
few	NA	TRBJ2-7	TRBV7-9	CASSPSGAAYEQYF	TGTGCCAGCAGCCCCTCCGGGGCAGCCTACGAGCAGTACTTC
NA	TRBD2	TRBJ2-1	TRBV7-6	CASTLHRGGSYNEQFF	TGTGCCAGCACCCTACACCGGGGGGGGTCCTACAATGAGCAGTTCTTC
NA	NA	TRBJ2-2	TRBV15	CATALDGNTGELFF	TGTGCCACCGCTCTGGATGGGAACACCGGGGAGCTGTTTTTT
NA	NA	TRBJ1-3	TRBV9	CASSAGNSGNTIYF	TGTGCCAGCAGCGCAGGAAACTCTGGAAACACCATATATTTT
NA	NA	TRBJ2-1	TRBV27	CASSSSLNNEQFF	TGTGCCAGCAGTTCATCCCTAAACAATGAGCAGTTCTTC
few	NA	TRBJ1-1	TRBV2	CASRTGHENTEAFF	TGTGCCAGCAGGACGGGACACGAGAACACTGAAGCTTTCTTT
large	TRBD2	TRBJ2-1	TRBV6-5	CASSSSGGEYNEQFF	TGTGCCAGCAGCTCTAGCGGGGGCGAATACAATGAGCAGTTCTTC
large	NA	TRBJ1-5	TRBV6-1	CASSEEGGGAQPQHF	TGTGCCAGCAGTGAAGAAGGGGGGGGTGCACAGCCCCAGCATTTT
NA	NA	TRBJ2-5	TRBV4-2	CASSQDGMTQYF	TGTGCCAGCAGCCAAGATGGGATGACCCAGTACTTC
NA	NA	TRBJ2-7	TRBV27	CASSTDPLSYEQYF	TGTGCCAGCAGCACAGACCCCCTCTCCTACGAGCAGTACTTC
NA	NA	TRBJ1-1	TRBV19	CASSLDPGGTEAFF	TGTGCCAGTAGTCTAGATCCCGGGGGCACTGAAGCTTTCTTT
NA	TRBD1	TRBJ2-1	TRBV4-3	CASSETGTSYNEQFF	TGCGCCAGCAGCGAGACAGGGACCTCCTACAATGAGCAGTTCTTC
NA	NA	TRBJ1-5	TRBV6-1	CASSEKEGGQPQHF	TGTGCCAGCAGTGAAAAAGAGGGGGGTCAGCCCCAGCATTTT